Below are 22 T cell receptor beta chains sequenced from a single sample in a study of blood T cell repertoires in COVID-19 (dated by TCRdb to about 2020). The protocol used for the library was the immunoSEQ multiplex PCR assay. In TCRdb, the immuneACCESS table is reduced to in-frame sequences with V and J assigned. These tables do not hold every clone; where another copy was compared, an unresolved V gene accounts for under half, and the others remain unexplained. The sample table lists about 140,000 clones, around 90% of them with a count of one. The ten largest clonotypes hold more than 5% of the sample. The sample comprised peripheral blood. These receptors were taken from a human donor in a cohort sampled during active COVID-19.

This chain joins TRBV5-1 and TRBJ2-5, with TRBD1 matching over 7 bases. The germline V gene encodes CDR1 SGHRS and CDR2 YFSETQ. V trimming: 4 bases; J trimming: 2 bases; junction bases outside the gene matches: 5. There are 14 residues in the CDR3. The CDR3 region is CASSPGQLQETQYF. In DNA, the CDR3 is TGCGCCAGCAGCCCGGGACAGCTACAAGAGACCCAGTACTTC.

This clone has a handful of counts. This sequence joins TRBV2 and TRBJ2-7; D is perhaps TRBD2 (5 bases). CDR1 is SNHLY, CDR2 FYNNEI, per germline. V was trimmed by 5 bases and J by 3 bases, leaving 11 bases between them. CDR3 length: 13 amino acids. The CDR3 region has the DNA TGTGCCAGCAGTAGAGGTCGGGACTACGAGCAGTACTTC. This gives the protein CASSRGRDYEQYF.

The chain couples TRBV18 to TRBJ2-2; 14 bases line up with TRBD2. CDR3 length: 18 amino acids. With 4 bases clipped from V and 7 bases from J, the junction kept 11 bases outside the gene matches. In germline, CDR1 is KGHSH, CDR2 LQKENI. CDR3 in amino acids: CASSLPGLAGVVYGELFF. DNA for the CDR3: TGTGCCAGCTCACTACCGGGACTAGCGGGAGTGGTCTACGGGGAGCTGTTTTTT.

This CDR3 is CASSPAGTGGRTDTQYF. The CDR3 DNA is TGCGCCAGCAGCCCCGCCGGGACAGGGGGCAGAACAGATACGCAGTATTTT. J is TRBJ2-3 and V is TRBV5-1; 12 nucleotides line up with TRBD1. CDR1 is SGHRS, CDR2 YFSETQ, per germline. The CDR3 has 17 amino acids. Losses at the gene ends were 4 bases for V and 3 bases for J; bases not matched to a gene: 9.

V is TRBV19 and J is TRBJ2-7, with a weak D call TRBD1 (6 bases). This CDR3 region has 15 residues. V was cut by 5 bases and J by 0 bases, with 14 bases left in between. Germline CDR1 is LNHDA and CDR2 is SQIVND (reference sequence). The CDR3 sequence is CASSQMGQSSYEQYF. CDR3 nucleotides: TGTGCCAGTAGTCAAATGGGACAAAGCTCCTACGAGCAGTACTTC.

This chain uses TRBV6-5 with TRBJ2-5; 7 bases map to TRBD2. Trimming removed 10 bases from V and 2 bases from J; junction bases left unmatched: 7. The CDR3 length is 13 residues. Germline CDR1 MNHEY, CDR2 SVGAGI. CDR3 amino acids: CATYPGLQETQYF. The CDR3 nucleotides read TGTGCCACCTACCCGGGACTACAAGAGACCCAGTACTTC.

The chain uses TRBV5-1 and TRBJ1-6; tentative D call: TRBD1 (5 bases). There are 14 residues in the CDR3. Germline V gives CDR1 SGHRS, CDR2 YFSETQ. Between the trimmed V and J ends, which lost 0 bases and 10 bases, there was a span of 11 bases. The DNA for the CDR3 is TGCGCCAGCAGCTTGGGAGCAGGGCAGTCACCCCTCCACTTT. Protein: CASSLGAGQSPLHF.

The genes are TRBV5-1 and TRBJ2-1, with TRBD1 identical over 10 bases. V was clipped by 3 bases and J by 3 bases; unmatched bases: 9. Per the germline V gene, CDR1 is SGHRS and CDR2 is YFSETQ. The CDR3 has 17 residues. CDR3 bases: TGCGCCAGCAGCTCGATGCCCGGGACAGGGGTCTACAATGAGCAGTTCTTC. This codes for CASSSMPGTGVYNEQFF.

The rearrangement links TRBV5-1 to TRBJ2-1; D unresolved. The CDR3 runs 13 residues. Trimming pared 1 base from V and 8 bases from J, leaving 10 bases between. Looked up from germline, CDR1 is SGHRS and CDR2 is YFSETQ. CDR3 nucleotide sequence: TGCGCCAGCAGCTTGATCGGTTTCGATGAGCAGTTCTTC. Translated, it gives CASSLIGFDEQFF.

This chain uses TRBV5-4 with TRBJ1-2, with D hard to call. Trimming stripped 3 bases from V and 4 bases from J, with 10 bases between. Germline V gene sequence: CDR1 SGHNT, CDR2 YYREEE (reference sequence). The CDR3 spans 13 residues. The CDR3 region is CASSSGRAYGYTF. The CDR3 DNA reads TGTGCCAGCAGCTCGGGGAGGGCCTATGGCTACACCTTC.

This sequence joins TRBV28 and TRBJ1-1; 11 bases are a match to TRBD1. Losses at the gene ends were 6 bases for V and 4 bases for J; bases not matched to a gene: 7. Germline loops: CDR1 MDHEN, CDR2 SYDVKM. The CDR3 consists of 15 residues. CDR3 residues: CASSLPGTGGTEAFF. In DNA, the CDR3 is TGTGCCAGCAGCCTCCCCGGGACAGGGGGCACTGAAGCTTTCTTT.

CDR3 sequence reads: CASSFTVHNEQFF. In nucleotides, the CDR3 is TGCGCCAGCAGCTTTACTGTTCACAATGAGCAGTTCTTC. V and J are TRBV5-1 and TRBJ2-1; unclear D gene. CDR3 size: 13 residues. The ends were cut back, 2 bases at V and 5 bases at J, with 8 bases in the middle. In germline, CDR1 is SGHRS, CDR2 YFSETQ.

This clone was seen more than once but under ten times. The chain combines TRBV18 with TRBJ1-1, with 7 bases fitting TRBD1. The germline CDR1 and CDR2 sequences are KGHSH and LQKENI. There are 16 residues in the CDR3. V trimming: 0 bases; J trimming: 2 bases; junction bases outside the gene matches: 6. The CDR3 DNA is TGTGCCAGCTCACCACCGTCCGCAGGGGGTAACACTGAAGCTTTCTTT. Its translation: CASSPPSAGGNTEAFF.

CDR3 sequence: CASRKTGGHTEAFF. CDR3 sequence (DNA): TGTGCCAGCAGAAAGACAGGGGGCCACACTGAAGCTTTCTTT. The chain combines TRBV27 with TRBJ1-1; 10 nucleotides line up with TRBD1. The J segment lost 3 bases and the V segment lost 6 bases, leaving 4 bases of the junction unmatched. The length of the CDR3 is 14 residues. From germline, CDR1 is MNHEY and CDR2 SMNVEV (reference sequence).

V and J are TRBV7-3 and TRBJ1-1, with 7 bases identical to TRBD1. The germline gives CDR1 SGHTA, CDR2 FQGTGA. The CDR3 spans 15 residues. V trimming: 2 bases; J trimming: 1 base; junction bases outside the gene matches: 4. The CDR3, as DNA: TGTGCCAGCAGCTTACAGGCAGGGGGGAACACTGAAGCTTTCTTT. Encoded protein: CASSLQAGGNTEAFF.

This clone was detected only a few times. The rearrangement joins TRBV12-3 or TRBV12-4 to TRBJ1-3; D call uncertain. This CDR3 contains 12 residues. V was cut by 8 bases and J by 0 bases, with 5 bases left in between. The DNA of the CDR3 is TGTGCCAGCGGGAGCTCTGGAAACACCATATATTTT. Translating gives CASGSSGNTIYF.

Ten or more counts support this clone. This chain joins TRBV10-3 and TRBJ1-1; 7 bases are shared with TRBD1. Germline V gene sequence: CDR1 ENHRY, CDR2 SYGVKD. V lost 2 bases and J lost 5; bases outside the gene matches: 5. The CDR3 totals 14 residues. The CDR3 spells CAISEEGGATEAFF. For the CDR3, the DNA is TGTGCCATCAGTGAGGAAGGGGGCGCGACTGAAGCTTTCTTT.

The chain employs TRBV5-4 and TRBJ2-5; D perhaps matches TRBD2 (6 bases). Looked up from germline, CDR1 is SGHNT and CDR2 is YYREEE (reference sequence). The CDR3 extends over 14 amino acids. Trimming pared 0 bases from V and 4 bases from J, leaving 10 bases between. CDR3 residues: CASSLEGLGETQYF. Written as DNA, the CDR3 is TGTGCCAGCAGCTTGGAGGGACTTGGAGAGACCCAGTACTTC. Using reference TRBV5-4 and TRBJ2-5 for the parts outside the CDR3, the full variable domain is ETGVTQSPTHLIKTRGQQVTLRCSSQSGHNTVSWYQQALGQGPQFIFQYYREEENGRGNFPPRFSGLQFPNYSSELNVNALELDDSALYLCASSLEGLGETQYFGPGTRLLVL.

V and J are TRBV2 and TRBJ1-2; D remains unclear. V was clipped by 8 bases and J by 4 bases, with 11 bases between them. The CDR3 length is 12 residues. Germline V gene data show CDR1 as SNHLY and CDR2 as FYNNEI. The CDR3 loop reads CASGEVGYGYTF. As DNA, the CDR3 is TGTGCCAGCGGAGAGGTGGGCTATGGCTACACCTTC.

The rearrangement uses TRBV6-5 and TRBJ2-7, with D perhaps TRBD1 (5 bases). Germline V gives CDR1 MNHEY, CDR2 SVGAGI. Trimming left V 0 bases short and J 5 bases short, with 11 bases between. CDR3 length: 14 amino acids. The DNA of the CDR3 is TGTGCCAGCAGTTACTCGGGGCAGGGCAACGAGCAGTACTTC. Its translation: CASSYSGQGNEQYF.

V gene TRBV7-9 combines with J gene TRBJ1-1, with D uncertain. Germline lookup yields CDR1 SEHNR and CDR2 FQNEAQ (reference sequence). This CDR3 region has 15 residues. The V end was cut by 5 bases, the J end by 1 base, with 14 bases between. DNA for the CDR3: TGTGCCAGCAGCCCAAAGACAATCACGAACACTGAAGCTTTCTTT. It translates to CASSPKTITNTEAFF.

This chain joins TRBV3-1 (or the pseudogene TRBV3-2) and TRBJ2-5; 7 bases match TRBD2. This CDR3 comprises 13 residues. Unmatched junction bases numbered 4, after V lost 4 bases and J lost 5 bases. Germline assignment: CDR1 LGHDT and CDR2 YNNKEL (reference sequence). The CDR3 sequence: CASSLGLTETQYF. CDR3 coding DNA: TGTGCCAGCAGCCTGGGACTAACGGAGACCCAGTACTTC.